These T cell receptor beta chains were read from a single sample in a study of Ad26.COV2.S vaccination and SARS-CoV-2 variants. The protocol was immunoSEQ multiplex PCR, while the TCRdb copy is restricted to in-frame clones and leaves out a portion. The repertoire includes 200,000 to 300,000 clones, 70% to 90% of them detected once, and about 10% sits in the top ten. This specimen consisted of peripheral blood, obtained in a trial of Ad26.COV2.S vaccine versus placebo. These receptors all come from a person aged 18 to 65 who received the Ad26.COV2.S COVID-19 vaccine or a placebo. CDR3s include the opening cysteine and the closing phenylalanine or tryptophan. A D gene is named only where the DNA matches it firmly. Clone size is given for some rows only: seen once, a few or many times, or a class if the clone is expanded.

abundance	v_gene	d_gene	j_gene	CDR3aa	CDR3nt
-	TRBV4-3	TRBD1	TRBJ1-2	CASSQGNRGFRGGYTF	TGCGCCAGCAGCCAAGGAAACAGGGGATTTCGAGGGGGCTACACCTTC
-	TRBV9	-	TRBJ1-4	CASSVGMTNEKLFF	TGTGCCAGCAGCGTAGGAATGACAAATGAAAAACTGTTTTTT
-	TRBV28	-	TRBJ2-4	CASSLKGGGNIQYF	TGTGCCAGCAGTTTAAAGGGTGGGGGGAACATTCAGTACTTC
-	TRBV6-1	TRBD1	TRBJ2-2	CASSAFPGQFANTGELFF	TGTGCCAGCAGTGCGTTCCCGGGACAGTTCGCGAACACCGGGGAGCTGTTTTTT
-	TRBV7-3	-	TRBJ2-2	CASSFRQNGELFF	TGTGCCAGCAGCTTTCGACAAAACGGGGAGCTGTTTTTT
few	TRBV10-2	TRBD1	TRBJ1-4	CASSESGQGSDEKLFF	TGCGCCAGCAGTGAGTCGGGACAGGGGAGTGATGAAAAACTGTTTTTT
-	TRBV27	-	TRBJ2-7	CASRRQVDREQYF	TGTGCCAGCAGGCGACAGGTAGATCGGGAGCAGTACTTC
-	TRBV7-2	TRBD1	TRBJ2-7	CASSRGDRGPSEQYF	TGTGCCAGCAGCCGCGGGGACAGGGGTCCCTCCGAGCAGTACTTC
-	TRBV7-9	-	TRBJ1-5	CAKPNTGSFNQPQHF	TGTGCCAAGCCCAATACGGGGAGCTTCAATCAGCCCCAGCATTTT
-	TRBV7-9	-	TRBJ1-6	CASSLGGGGTLHF	TGTGCCAGCAGCTTAGGTGGGGGGGGCACCCTCCACTTT
-	TRBV9	TRBD1	TRBJ2-7	CASSVGSQGFVYEQYF	TGTGCCAGCAGCGTGGGCTCACAGGGGTTTGTCTACGAGCAGTACTTC
-	TRBV12-3/TRBV12-4	-	TRBJ1-1	CASSLGPNTEAFF	TGTGCCAGCAGTTTGGGACCCAACACTGAAGCTTTCTTT
-	TRBV7-2	TRBD1	TRBJ1-2	CASSRLTGGYGYTF	TGTGCCAGCAGCCGCCTGACAGGGGGCTATGGCTACACCTTC
-	TRBV19	TRBD1	TRBJ1-4	CASSPTGGRGSEKLFF	TGTGCCAGTAGTCCTACCGGGGGCAGGGGGAGTGAAAAACTGTTTTTT
-	TRBV27	-	TRBJ2-1	CASANLGANEQFF	TGTGCCAGCGCAAATCTTGGGGCCAATGAGCAGTTCTTC
-	TRBV7-9	TRBD1	TRBJ2-1	CASSLQGAGYNEQFF	TGTGCCAGCAGCTTGCAGGGGGCCGGCTACAATGAGCAGTTCTTC
-	TRBV7-9	-	TRBJ1-4	CASSFSGANEKLFF	TGTGCCAGCAGCTTCAGCGGAGCTAATGAAAAACTGTTTTTT
-	TRBV4-1	TRBD1	TRBJ2-7	CASSHRTGYEQYF	TGCGCCAGCAGCCACAGGACAGGGTACGAGCAGTACTTC
few	TRBV4-1	-	TRBJ1-6	CASSQGRVGTYNSPLHF	TGCGCCAGCAGCCAAGGGAGGGTGGGGACCTATAATTCACCCCTCCACTTT
-	TRBV24-1	-	TRBJ2-1	CATKAKGSTEQFF	TGTGCCACCAAGGCAAAGGGGAGCACTGAGCAGTTCTTC
-	TRBV21-1	-	TRBJ2-2	CASSNVAGQGVDTGELFF	TGTGCCAGCAGCAATGTGGCGGGGCAGGGGGTAGACACCGGGGAGCTGTTTTTT
-	TRBV7-7	-	TRBJ2-1	CASSPSEGLSSYNEQFF	TGTGCTAGCAGCCCATCCGAGGGTCTCAGCTCCTACAATGAGCAGTTCTTC
-	TRBV9	-	TRBJ1-1	CASSVSAGNTEAFF	TGTGCCAGCAGCGTCTCGGCCGGGAACACTGAAGCTTTCTTT
-	TRBV30	-	TRBJ2-5	CAWSKASLRETQYF	TGTGCCTGGAGTAAGGCTAGTTTACGGGAGACCCAGTACTTC
-	TRBV10-2	-	TRBJ2-6	CASSEVGASGANVLTF	TGCGCCAGCAGTGAGGTGGGAGCCTCTGGGGCCAACGTCCTGACTTTC
-	TRBV9	TRBD1	TRBJ2-2	CASSADRVTTGELFF	TGTGCCAGCAGCGCCGACAGGGTAACCACCGGGGAGCTGTTTTTT
-	TRBV28	TRBD1	TRBJ1-2	CASYITQGGGYTF	TGTGCCAGTTACATCACCCAGGGGGGAGGCTACACCTTC
-	TRBV7-3	TRBD2	TRBJ2-3	CASSLIAGEKTDTQYF	TGTGCCAGCAGCTTAATTGCGGGAGAAAAGACAGATACGCAGTATTTT
-	TRBV28	TRBD1	TRBJ2-6	CASSRDDREVNVLTF	TGTGCCAGCAGCCGAGACGACAGGGAAGTCAACGTCCTGACTTTC
-	TRBV2	-	TRBJ2-3	CASTIGYTDTQYF	TGTGCCAGCACCATTGGGTATACAGATACGCAGTATTTT
-	TRBV5-1	TRBD2	TRBJ2-7	CASSSLGRAGIPDEQYF	TGCGCCAGCAGCTCCCTAGGTAGAGCGGGGATTCCCGACGAGCAGTACTTC
-	TRBV19	-	TRBJ2-5	CASRRLGGIQETQYF	TGTGCCAGTAGAAGGTTGGGGGGTATCCAAGAGACCCAGTACTTC
-	TRBV29-1	TRBD1	TRBJ1-2	CSVGQGSYGYTF	TGCAGCGTGGGACAGGGGAGCTATGGCTACACCTTC
once	TRBV11-2	-	TRBJ2-7	CASSFGTPYEQYF	TGTGCCAGCAGCTTCGGGACGCCCTACGAGCAGTACTTC
-	TRBV19	-	TRBJ1-5	CAGRVGGAGQPQHF	TGTGCCGGAAGGGTCGGGGGCGCGGGTCAGCCCCAGCATTTT
-	TRBV11-2	TRBD2	TRBJ2-3	CASSLRMGLAGFTDTQYF	TGTGCCAGCAGCCTCCGCATGGGACTAGCGGGATTTACAGATACGCAGTATTTT
-	TRBV28	-	TRBJ1-2	CASSLLFGGHGYTF	TGTGCCAGCAGTTTACTGTTCGGGGGTCATGGCTACACCTTC
-	TRBV6-2/TRBV6-3	TRBD1	TRBJ1-2	CASSYGTANYGYTF	TGTGCCAGCAGTTACGGGACAGCTAACTATGGCTACACCTTC
-	TRBV7-6	TRBD2	TRBJ2-3	CASSPSLAGSTDTQYF	TGTGCCAGCAGCCCGTCCTTAGCGGGATCCACAGATACGCAGTATTTT